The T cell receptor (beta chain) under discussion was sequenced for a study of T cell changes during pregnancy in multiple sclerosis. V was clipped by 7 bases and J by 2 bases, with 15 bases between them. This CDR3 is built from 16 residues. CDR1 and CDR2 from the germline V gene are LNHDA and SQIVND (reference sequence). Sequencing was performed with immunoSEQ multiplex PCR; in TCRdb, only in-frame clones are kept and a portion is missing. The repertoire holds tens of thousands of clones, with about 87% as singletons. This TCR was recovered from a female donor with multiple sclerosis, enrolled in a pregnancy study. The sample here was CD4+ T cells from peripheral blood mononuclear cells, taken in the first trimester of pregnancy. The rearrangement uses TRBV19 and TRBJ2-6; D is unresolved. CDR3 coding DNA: TGTGCCAGTACCAACAGAGCAAACACTGGGGCCAACGTCCTGACTTTC. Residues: CASTNRANTGANVLTF.